The next 2 T cell receptor beta chains were all read from a single sample in a study of T cell responses to AZD1222 COVID-19 vaccine. Sequencing used immunoSEQ multiplex PCR; TCRdb keeps in-frame clones, though not all of them. The data show about 200,000 clones, 90% to 95% seen once. Sample: peripheral blood, taken 28 days after the second dose of the MenACWY control vaccine. These receptors were collected from an adult who received the MenACWY meningococcal vaccine as a control.

The V call is TRBV2, the J call TRBJ1-5; a possible D gene is TRBD1 (5 bases). Germline values: CDR1 SNHLY, CDR2 FYNNEI. The CDR3 length is 15 residues. V lost 0 bases and J 1 base, leaving 7 bases between the germline ends. The DNA for the CDR3 is TGTGCCAGCAGTGAAGCGAGGGGAAGCAATCAGCCCCAGCATTTT. It yields the protein CASSEARGSNQPQHF.

The chain carries TRBV7-3 and TRBJ2-2, with a weak D call TRBD2 (5 bases). Per the germline V gene, CDR1 is SGHTA and CDR2 is FQGTGA. The CDR3 has 13 amino acids. With 1 base removed from V and 5 bases from J, the gap between germline ends came to 5 bases. CDR3 sequence: CASSLRLTGELFF. CDR3 sequence (DNA): TGTGCCAGCAGCTTAAGACTAACCGGGGAGCTGTTTTTT. The full variable domain, its missing parts supplied by reference TRBV7-3 and TRBJ2-2, is GAGVSQTPSNKVTEKGKYVELRCDPISGHTALYWYRQSLGQGPEFLIYFQGTGAADDSGLPNDRFFAVRPEGSVSTLKIQRTERGDSAVYLCASSLRLTGELFFGEGSRLTVL.